This T cell receptor beta chain is from a study of blood T cell repertoires in COVID-19. Study in general: PBMCs, B-cell-depleted T cells, or T cells provided the cDNA or gDNA that made up the material.

V trimming: 3 bases; J trimming: 2 bases; junction bases outside the gene matches: 3. There are 15 residues in the CDR3. The germline V gene encodes CDR1 SNHLY and CDR2 FYNNEI. Study processing details: Reference gene primer amplification in the assay estimated nucleated cell counts. Method: immunoSEQ multiplex PCR; TCRdb's copy keeps in-frame clones and lacks some. For V, J and clone size, that table is used; D and trimming come from the DNA. The sample yields under 80,000 clones, roughly 90% seen once. The chain has TRBV2 and TRBJ2-3; 9 positions agree with TRBD2. The sequenced sample consisted of peripheral blood. The clonotype was recovered from a man aged 45 to 65 with active COVID-19. The CDR3 bases are TGTGCCAGCAGTGAGGCTAGCGGGGACACAGATACGCAGTATTTT. Translated: CASSEASGDTDTQYF.